This T cell receptor (beta chain) emerged from a study of blood T cell repertoires in COVID-19. At the level of the study: Samples representing acute and convalescent COVID-19 were sourced from the United States, Italy and Spain.

Study processing details: The authors estimated nucleated cell counts from reference gene primer amplification. The method was immunoSEQ multiplex PCR; TCRdb's version includes in-frame clones alone and lacks a portion of them. V and J calls and clone size come straight from that table; D and trimming were deduced from the DNA. Of under 85,000 clones listed, over 80% are singletons. The receptor's source is a man aged 45-65 years with acute or convalescent COVID-19. The specimen sequenced was peripheral blood.

CDR3 sequence (DNA): TGTGCCACCACCGGTTTCACGAGTTATAGCAATCAGCCCCAGCATTTT. Its translation: CATTGFTSYSNQPQHF. The chain uses TRBV4-2 and TRBJ1-5; D ambiguous. The germline gives CDR1 LGHNA, CDR2 YNFKEQ. V lost 10 bases and J 0 bases, leaving 19 bases between the germline ends. There are 16 residues in the CDR3.